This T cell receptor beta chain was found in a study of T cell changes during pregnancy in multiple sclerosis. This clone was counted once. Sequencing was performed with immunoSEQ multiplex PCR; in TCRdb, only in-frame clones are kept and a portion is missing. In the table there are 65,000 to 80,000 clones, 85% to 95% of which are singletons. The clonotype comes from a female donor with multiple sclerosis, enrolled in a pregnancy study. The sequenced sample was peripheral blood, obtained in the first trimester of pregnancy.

The CDR3 nucleotides read TGTGCCAGCAGCTTGGGACTAGCGGGGTACGAGCAGTACTTC. Residues: CASSLGLAGYEQYF. This chain joins TRBV7-9 and TRBJ2-7, with 13 nucleotides matching TRBD2. The germline V gene encodes CDR1 SEHNR and CDR2 FQNEAQ (reference sequence). The trim removed 3 bases at V and 4 bases at J, leaving 0 bases unmatched. The CDR3 has 14 amino acids.